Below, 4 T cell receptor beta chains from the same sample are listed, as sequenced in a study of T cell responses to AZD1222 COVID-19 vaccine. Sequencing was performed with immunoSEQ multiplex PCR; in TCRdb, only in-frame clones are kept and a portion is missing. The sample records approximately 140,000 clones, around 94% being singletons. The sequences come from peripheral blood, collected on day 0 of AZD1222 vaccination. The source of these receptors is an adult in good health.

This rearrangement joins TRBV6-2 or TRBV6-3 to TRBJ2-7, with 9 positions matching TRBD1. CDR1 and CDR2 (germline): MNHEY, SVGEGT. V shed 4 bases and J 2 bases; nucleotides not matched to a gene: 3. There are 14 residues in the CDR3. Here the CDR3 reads CASSLRQGAYEQYV. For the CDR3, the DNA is TGTGCCAGCAGTTTAAGACAGGGGGCCTACGAGCAGTACGTC.

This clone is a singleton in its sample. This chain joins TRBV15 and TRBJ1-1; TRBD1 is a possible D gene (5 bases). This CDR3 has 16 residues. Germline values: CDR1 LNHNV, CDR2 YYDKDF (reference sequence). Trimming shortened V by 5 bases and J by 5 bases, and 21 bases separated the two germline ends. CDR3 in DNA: TGTGCCACCAGCCCGGGGCGGTTAGGTCGCCGAACTGAAGCTTTCTTT. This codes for CATSPGRLGRRTEAFF.

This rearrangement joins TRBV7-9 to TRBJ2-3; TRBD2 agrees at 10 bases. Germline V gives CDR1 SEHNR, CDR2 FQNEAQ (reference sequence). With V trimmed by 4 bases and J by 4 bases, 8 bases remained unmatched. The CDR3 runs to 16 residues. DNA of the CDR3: TGTGCCAGCAGCTCCCAAGCGGGAGGGCCCTCAGATACGCAGTATTTT. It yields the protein CASSSQAGGPSDTQYF.

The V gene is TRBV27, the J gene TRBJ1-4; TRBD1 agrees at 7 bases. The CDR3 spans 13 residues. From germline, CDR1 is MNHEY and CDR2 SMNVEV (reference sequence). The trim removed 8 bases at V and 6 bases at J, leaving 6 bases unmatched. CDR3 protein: CASRAGTDEKLFF. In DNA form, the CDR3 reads TGTGCCAGCCGTGCGGGGACAGATGAAAAACTGTTTTTT.